These T cell receptor beta chains were read from a single sample in a study of cytomegalovirus exposure and HLA in healthy donors. Using immunoSEQ multiplex PCR, the repertoire was profiled, and TCRdb retains in-frame clones only, with some absent. Of 95,000 to 150,000 clones in the sample, over 70% were seen once. Specimen: PBMCs. The source is a woman aged 40 to 55 in good health and CMV-seropositive. Each CDR3 is given with its conserved first and last residue. Fields, in order: clone size, V gene, D gene, J gene, CDR3 DNA, CDR3 protein. D genes are given only for firm matches. Only some rows state a clone size, as once, few, many or a class for expanded clones.

clone size: NA
V gene: TRBV7-8
D gene: NA
J gene: TRBJ2-7
CDR3 DNA: TGTGCCAGCAGCTTAATTTCGTCCTACGAGCAGTACTTC
CDR3 protein: CASSLISSYEQYF

clone size: NA
V gene: TRBV15
D gene: NA
J gene: TRBJ2-7
CDR3 DNA: TGTGCCACCAGCAGAGATGGACAAAACGAGCAGTACTTC
CDR3 protein: CATSRDGQNEQYF

clone size: NA
V gene: TRBV7-3
D gene: NA
J gene: TRBJ1-1
CDR3 DNA: TGTGCCAGCAGCTTAAGCCCGGGGTACACTGAAGCTTTCTTT
CDR3 protein: CASSLSPGYTEAFF

clone size: NA
V gene: TRBV6-5
D gene: NA
J gene: TRBJ2-7
CDR3 DNA: TGTGCCAGCAGTTACCGAGGCCCAAAACCGGACGAGCAGTACTTC
CDR3 protein: CASSYRGPKPDEQYF

clone size: NA
V gene: TRBV14
D gene: TRBD1
J gene: TRBJ1-1
CDR3 DNA: TGTGCCAGCAGCTCGTACAGGGGGCGAAAGACTGAAGCTTTCTTT
CDR3 protein: CASSSYRGRKTEAFF

clone size: NA
V gene: TRBV6-1
D gene: TRBD2
J gene: TRBJ2-1
CDR3 DNA: TGTGCCAGCAGTGACCTAGCGGGAGGTCATTACAATGAGCAGTTCTTC
CDR3 protein: CASSDLAGGHYNEQFF

clone size: NA
V gene: TRBV30
D gene: TRBD1
J gene: TRBJ2-7
CDR3 DNA: TGTGCCTGGAATGGACAGGGGGCTTTCTACGAGCAGTACTTC
CDR3 protein: CAWNGQGAFYEQYF

clone size: NA
V gene: TRBV2
D gene: NA
J gene: TRBJ1-4
CDR3 DNA: TGTGCCAACACCGCTCGCGGAGGAAAACTGTTTTTT
CDR3 protein: CANTARGGKLFF

clone size: NA
V gene: TRBV7-2
D gene: TRBD2
J gene: TRBJ2-1
CDR3 DNA: TGTGCCAGCAGCTTAGTACTGTACGGGGGGAAGGGTGAGCAGTTCTTC
CDR3 protein: CASSLVLYGGKGEQFF

clone size: NA
V gene: TRBV6-5
D gene: TRBD1
J gene: TRBJ1-1
CDR3 DNA: TGTGCCAGCAGACGAGGGACAGGGGCTGAAGCTTTCTTT
CDR3 protein: CASRRGTGAEAFF

clone size: NA
V gene: TRBV29-1
D gene: NA
J gene: TRBJ1-4
CDR3 DNA: TGCAGCGCCCTGGACGGGAGGACACGACACTTGGAAAAACTGTTTTTT
CDR3 protein: CSALDGRTRHLEKLFF

clone size: NA
V gene: TRBV25-1
D gene: NA
J gene: TRBJ1-2
CDR3 DNA: TGTGCCAGCAGTGAAGGCGGGACGTACACCTTC
CDR3 protein: CASSEGGTYTF

clone size: NA
V gene: TRBV4-1
D gene: NA
J gene: TRBJ2-5
CDR3 DNA: TGCGCCAGCAGCCAAGAGCCGAAAGGACAGCTCCAAGAGACCCAGTACTTC
CDR3 protein: CASSQEPKGQLQETQYF

clone size: NA
V gene: TRBV30
D gene: TRBD1
J gene: TRBJ1-4
CDR3 DNA: TGTGCCTGGAGGCCACAGGGGCGGGTGATAACTAATGAAAAACTGTTTTTT
CDR3 protein: CAWRPQGRVITNEKLFF

clone size: NA
V gene: TRBV29-1
D gene: TRBD2
J gene: TRBJ2-3
CDR3 DNA: TGCAGCGGGGGGGGGAGACACACAGATACGCAGTATTTT
CDR3 protein: CSGGGRHTDTQYF

clone size: once
V gene: TRBV27
D gene: TRBD1
J gene: TRBJ1-1
CDR3 DNA: TGTGCCAGCAGCATCGCCGGGACAGGGGGTACTGAAGCTTTCTTT
CDR3 protein: CASSIAGTGGTEAFF

clone size: NA
V gene: TRBV19
D gene: TRBD1
J gene: TRBJ1-2
CDR3 DNA: TGTGCCAGTTATGGTGGGACAGGGAACAACAACTATGGCTACACCTTC
CDR3 protein: CASYGGTGNNNYGYTF

clone size: few
V gene: TRBV2
D gene: NA
J gene: TRBJ1-1
CDR3 DNA: TGTGCCAGCATATCCGAGGTCAGAAGAGCTTTCTTT
CDR3 protein: CASISEVRRAFF

clone size: NA
V gene: TRBV4-1
D gene: NA
J gene: TRBJ2-1
CDR3 DNA: TGCGCCAGCAGCCAGCCTCCGGGACAACGGCCTGAGCAGTTCTTC
CDR3 protein: CASSQPPGQRPEQFF

clone size: NA
V gene: TRBV28
D gene: TRBD1
J gene: TRBJ1-1
CDR3 DNA: TGTGCCAGCAGGGGGACAGTGAACACTGAAGCTTTCTTT
CDR3 protein: CASRGTVNTEAFF

clone size: few
V gene: TRBV29-1
D gene: NA
J gene: TRBJ2-6
CDR3 DNA: TGCAGCGTGCTTTTGAGACTCAACTCTGGGGCCAACGTCCTGACTTTC
CDR3 protein: CSVLLRLNSGANVLTF

clone size: NA
V gene: TRBV28
D gene: TRBD2
J gene: TRBJ2-5
CDR3 DNA: TGTGCCAGCGTAGCGGGAGGGTTACAAGAGACCCAGTACTTC
CDR3 protein: CASVAGGLQETQYF

clone size: NA
V gene: TRBV28
D gene: TRBD1
J gene: TRBJ1-5
CDR3 DNA: TGTGCCAGCAGTCCCAACAGGGGAAGTCAGCCCCAGCATTTT
CDR3 protein: CASSPNRGSQPQHF

clone size: NA
V gene: TRBV27
D gene: NA
J gene: TRBJ1-2
CDR3 DNA: TGTGCCAGCAGTACCGGGAGGTTGAGCTACACCTTC
CDR3 protein: CASSTGRLSYTF

clone size: NA
V gene: TRBV6-5
D gene: NA
J gene: TRBJ2-6
CDR3 DNA: TGTGCCAGCAGTTACTCAGCCTCTGGGGCCAACGTCCTGACTTTC
CDR3 protein: CASSYSASGANVLTF

clone size: once
V gene: TRBV27
D gene: NA
J gene: TRBJ1-4
CDR3 DNA: TGTGCCAGCGGACCTTGGGAGGGGGTGCGGGAAAAACTGTTTTTT
CDR3 protein: CASGPWEGVREKLFF

clone size: NA
V gene: TRBV4-3
D gene: TRBD1
J gene: TRBJ1-2
CDR3 DNA: TGCGCCAGCAGCCAAGTGGGACAGGGGAGGAGAAACTCTGGCTACACCTTC
CDR3 protein: CASSQVGQGRRNSGYTF

clone size: NA
V gene: TRBV14
D gene: TRBD1
J gene: TRBJ2-4
CDR3 DNA: TGTGCCAGTGCCACGACAGGGACCAAAAACATTCAGTACTTC
CDR3 protein: CASATTGTKNIQYF

clone size: NA
V gene: TRBV3-2
D gene: NA
J gene: TRBJ2-7
CDR3 DNA: TGTGCTCCCCGGGGTGAGCAGTACTTC
CDR3 protein: CAPRGEQYF

clone size: NA
V gene: TRBV5-1
D gene: TRBD2
J gene: TRBJ2-5
CDR3 DNA: TGCGCCAGCAGCTTGATGGGGGGGGAAGAGACCCAGTACTTC
CDR3 protein: CASSLMGGEETQYF

clone size: NA
V gene: TRBV27
D gene: NA
J gene: TRBJ1-3
CDR3 DNA: TGTGCCAGCAGTTTTCGGGGAGCTGGAAACACCATATATTTT
CDR3 protein: CASSFRGAGNTIYF

clone size: NA
V gene: TRBV28
D gene: NA
J gene: TRBJ1-4
CDR3 DNA: TGTGCCAGCAGTCTCTCCGGGGTGGGACCGGAGGGTAATGAAAAACTGTTTTTT
CDR3 protein: CASSLSGVGPEGNEKLFF

clone size: once
V gene: TRBV30
D gene: NA
J gene: TRBJ1-1
CDR3 DNA: TGTGCCTGGAGTGTACGTGGCACGGGTGCTGAAGCTTTCTTT
CDR3 protein: CAWSVRGTGAEAFF

clone size: once
V gene: TRBV13
D gene: TRBD1
J gene: TRBJ2-3
CDR3 DNA: TGTGCCAGCAGCTTCCGGGGACAGTACACAGATACGCAGTATTTT
CDR3 protein: CASSFRGQYTDTQYF

clone size: NA
V gene: TRBV9
D gene: NA
J gene: TRBJ1-1
CDR3 DNA: TGTGCCAGCAGCGTAGCTCGGGGGGCTGAAGCTTTCTTT
CDR3 protein: CASSVARGAEAFF

clone size: NA
V gene: TRBV6-5
D gene: TRBD1
J gene: TRBJ1-4
CDR3 DNA: TGTGCCAGCAGTTATTGGGGACAGAATAATGAAAAACTGTTTTTT
CDR3 protein: CASSYWGQNNEKLFF

clone size: NA
V gene: TRBV7-8
D gene: TRBD2
J gene: TRBJ2-7
CDR3 DNA: TGTGCCAGCAGCTTAGGTTTGGGGGGGACCTACGAGCAGTACTTC
CDR3 protein: CASSLGLGGTYEQYF

clone size: once
V gene: TRBV5-1
D gene: NA
J gene: TRBJ2-7
CDR3 DNA: TGCGCCAGCAGCTTGGGTCACAGCAATTACGAGCAGTACTTC
CDR3 protein: CASSLGHSNYEQYF

clone size: NA
V gene: TRBV11-2
D gene: TRBD2
J gene: TRBJ2-1
CDR3 DNA: TGTGCCAGCAGCTCCCCCACTAGCGCGCCCTACAATGAGCAGTTCTTC
CDR3 protein: CASSSPTSAPYNEQFF

clone size: NA
V gene: TRBV29-1
D gene: NA
J gene: TRBJ2-3
CDR3 DNA: TGCAGCGTCGGGAACCTGGCGTATACGCAGTATTTT
CDR3 protein: CSVGNLAYTQYF

clone size: few
V gene: TRBV19
D gene: NA
J gene: TRBJ1-1
CDR3 DNA: TGTGCCAGTAGGGCGAGGACAGAATTGAACACTGAAGCTTTCTTT
CDR3 protein: CASRARTELNTEAFF

clone size: NA
V gene: TRBV19
D gene: NA
J gene: TRBJ2-7
CDR3 DNA: TGTGCCAGTTCCTCCATTGATTCTAAGTCCTACGAGCAGTACTTC
CDR3 protein: CASSSIDSKSYEQYF

clone size: NA
V gene: TRBV4-2
D gene: TRBD2
J gene: TRBJ2-1
CDR3 DNA: TGTGCCAGCAGCAGAGACCCCGCCCGGGCTAGCGGGAGCAATGAGCAGTTCTTC
CDR3 protein: CASSRDPARASGSNEQFF

clone size: NA
V gene: TRBV7-6
D gene: TRBD1
J gene: TRBJ1-5
CDR3 DNA: TGTGCCAGCAGCGCCGGACAGGGGGCCGCGGATCAGCCCCAGCATTTT
CDR3 protein: CASSAGQGAADQPQHF

clone size: NA
V gene: TRBV15
D gene: NA
J gene: TRBJ2-7
CDR3 DNA: TGTGCCACCAGCAGCGTCCGGTTTGGCGAGCAGTACTTC
CDR3 protein: CATSSVRFGEQYF

clone size: NA
V gene: TRBV21-1
D gene: NA
J gene: TRBJ1-5
CDR3 DNA: TGTGCCAGCCCGTGGAGAAACGGCTACAATCAGCCCCAGCATTTT
CDR3 protein: CASPWRNGYNQPQHF

clone size: NA
V gene: TRBV29-1
D gene: TRBD1
J gene: TRBJ2-7
CDR3 DNA: TGCAGCGTTGAACTGGGACAGACCTACGAGCAGTACTTC
CDR3 protein: CSVELGQTYEQYF

clone size: once
V gene: TRBV4-2
D gene: TRBD2
J gene: TRBJ2-7
CDR3 DNA: TGTGCCAGCAGCCAAGTGGTAAGGACTAGCGGAAACTCCTACGAGCAGTACTTC
CDR3 protein: CASSQVVRTSGNSYEQYF